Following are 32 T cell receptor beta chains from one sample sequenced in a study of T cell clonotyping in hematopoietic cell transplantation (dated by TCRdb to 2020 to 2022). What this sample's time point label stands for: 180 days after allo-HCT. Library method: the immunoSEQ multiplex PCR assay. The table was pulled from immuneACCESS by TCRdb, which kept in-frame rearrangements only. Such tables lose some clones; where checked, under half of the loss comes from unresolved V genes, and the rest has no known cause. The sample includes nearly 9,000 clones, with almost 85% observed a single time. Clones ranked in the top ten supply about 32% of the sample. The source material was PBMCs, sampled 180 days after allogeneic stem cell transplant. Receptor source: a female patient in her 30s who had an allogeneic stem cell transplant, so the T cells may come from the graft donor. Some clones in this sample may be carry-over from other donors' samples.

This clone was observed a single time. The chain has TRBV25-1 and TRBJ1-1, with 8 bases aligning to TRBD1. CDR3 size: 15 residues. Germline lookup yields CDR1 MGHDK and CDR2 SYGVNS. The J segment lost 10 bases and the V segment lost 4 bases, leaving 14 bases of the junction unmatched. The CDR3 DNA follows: TGTGCCAGCAGTGGGACAGGGAGGAACTACGGGGGAGCTTTCTTT. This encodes CASSGTGRNYGGAFF.

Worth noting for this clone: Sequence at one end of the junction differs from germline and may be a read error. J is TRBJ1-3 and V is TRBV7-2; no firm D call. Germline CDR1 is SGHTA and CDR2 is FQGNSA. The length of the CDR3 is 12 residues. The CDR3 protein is CASSRPGNTIYF. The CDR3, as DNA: TGTGCCAGCAGTCGCCCTGGGAACACCATATATTTT. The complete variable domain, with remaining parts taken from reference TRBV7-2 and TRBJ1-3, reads GAGVSQSPSNKVTEKGKDVELRCDPISGHTALYWYRQSLGQGLEFLIYFQGNSAPDKSGLPSDRFSAERTGGSVSTLTIQRTQQEDSAVYLCASSRPGNTIYFGEGSWLTVV.

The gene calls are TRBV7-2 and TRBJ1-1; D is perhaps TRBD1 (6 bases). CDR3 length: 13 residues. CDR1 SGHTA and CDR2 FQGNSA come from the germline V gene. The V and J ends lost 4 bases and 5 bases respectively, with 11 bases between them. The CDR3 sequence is CASSWGTYTEAFF. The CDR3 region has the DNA TGTGCCAGCAGCTGGGGGACATATACTGAAGCTTTCTTT.

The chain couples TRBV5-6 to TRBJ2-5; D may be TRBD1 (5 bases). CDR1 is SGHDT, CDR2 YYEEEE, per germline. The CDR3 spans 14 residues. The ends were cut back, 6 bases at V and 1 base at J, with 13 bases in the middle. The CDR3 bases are TGTGCCAGCACCGGAATGACAGTCCAAGAGACCCAGTACTTC. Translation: CASTGMTVQETQYF.

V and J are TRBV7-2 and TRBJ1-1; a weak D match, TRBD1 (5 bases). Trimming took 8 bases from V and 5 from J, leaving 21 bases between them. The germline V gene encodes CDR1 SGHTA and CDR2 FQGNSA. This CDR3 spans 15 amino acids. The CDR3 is CASLLHSQGWTEAFF. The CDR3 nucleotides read TGTGCCAGCCTATTGCACTCCCAGGGATGGACTGAAGCTTTCTTT.

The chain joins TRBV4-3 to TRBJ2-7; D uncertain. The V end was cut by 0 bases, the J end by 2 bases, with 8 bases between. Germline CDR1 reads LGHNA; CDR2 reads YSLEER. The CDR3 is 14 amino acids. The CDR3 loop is CASSQEAGPYEQYF. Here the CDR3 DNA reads TGCGCCAGCAGCCAAGAGGCCGGGCCCTACGAGCAGTACTTC.

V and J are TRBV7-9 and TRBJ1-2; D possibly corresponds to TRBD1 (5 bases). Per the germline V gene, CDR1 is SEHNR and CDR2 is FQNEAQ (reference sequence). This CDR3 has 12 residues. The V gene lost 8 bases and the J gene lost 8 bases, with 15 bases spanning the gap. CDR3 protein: CASVESEGGYTF. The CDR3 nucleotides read TGTGCCAGCGTCGAAAGCGAGGGGGGCTACACCTTC. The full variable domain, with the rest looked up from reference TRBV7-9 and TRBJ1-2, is DTGVSQNPRHKITKRGQNVTFRCDPISEHNRLYWYRQTLGQGPEFLTYFQNEAQLEKSRLLSDRFSAERPKGSFSTLEIQRTEQGDSAMYLCASVESEGGYTFGSGTRLTVV.

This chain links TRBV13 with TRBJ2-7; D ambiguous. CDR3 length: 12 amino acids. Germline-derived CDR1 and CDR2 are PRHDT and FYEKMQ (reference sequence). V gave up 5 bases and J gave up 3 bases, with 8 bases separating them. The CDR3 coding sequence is TGTGCCAGCAGCCAACAATACTACGAGCAGTACTTC. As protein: CASSQQYYEQYF.

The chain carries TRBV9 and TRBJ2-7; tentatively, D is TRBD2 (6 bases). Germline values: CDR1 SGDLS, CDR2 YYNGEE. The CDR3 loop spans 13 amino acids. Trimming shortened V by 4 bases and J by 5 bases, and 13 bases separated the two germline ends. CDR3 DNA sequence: TGTGCCAGCAGCCGCGGGGAAACAAACGAGCAGTACTTC. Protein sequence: CASSRGETNEQYF.

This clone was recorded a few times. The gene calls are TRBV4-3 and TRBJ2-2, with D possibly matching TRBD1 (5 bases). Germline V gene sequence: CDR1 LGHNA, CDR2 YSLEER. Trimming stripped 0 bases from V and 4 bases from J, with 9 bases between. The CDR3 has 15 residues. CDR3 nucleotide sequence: TGCGCCAGCAGCCAAGATGCAGGGCTCACCGGGGAGCTGTTTTTT. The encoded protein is CASSQDAGLTGELFF.

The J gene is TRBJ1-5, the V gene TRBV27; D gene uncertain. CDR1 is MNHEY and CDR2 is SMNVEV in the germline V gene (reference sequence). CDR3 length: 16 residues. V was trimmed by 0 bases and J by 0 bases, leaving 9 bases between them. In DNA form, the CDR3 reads TGTGCCAGCAGTTTATCGTATCCCTATAGCAATCAGCCCCAGCATTTT. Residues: CASSLSYPYSNQPQHF.

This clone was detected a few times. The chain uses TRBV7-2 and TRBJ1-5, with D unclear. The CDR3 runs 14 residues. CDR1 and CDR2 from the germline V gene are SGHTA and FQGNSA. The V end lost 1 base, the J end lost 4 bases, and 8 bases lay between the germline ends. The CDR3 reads CASSLGSLNQPQHF. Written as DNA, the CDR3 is TGTGCCAGCAGCTTAGGAAGTTTAAATCAGCCCCAGCATTTT. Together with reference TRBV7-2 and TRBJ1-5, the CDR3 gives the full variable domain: GAGVSQSPSNKVTEKGKDVELRCDPISGHTALYWYRQSLGQGLEFLIYFQGNSAPDKSGLPSDRFSAERTGGSVSTLTIQRTQQEDSAVYLCASSLGSLNQPQHFGDGTRLSIL.

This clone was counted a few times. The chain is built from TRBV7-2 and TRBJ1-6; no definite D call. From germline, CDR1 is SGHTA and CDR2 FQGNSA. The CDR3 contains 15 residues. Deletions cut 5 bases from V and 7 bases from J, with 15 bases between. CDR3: CASSPLLGANSPLHF. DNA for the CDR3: TGTGCCAGCAGCCCCCTGTTAGGTGCCAATTCACCCCTCCACTTT.

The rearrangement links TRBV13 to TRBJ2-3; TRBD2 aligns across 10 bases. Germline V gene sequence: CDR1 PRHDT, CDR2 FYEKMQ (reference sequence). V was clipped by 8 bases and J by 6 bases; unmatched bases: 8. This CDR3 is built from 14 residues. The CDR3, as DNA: TGTGCCAGCGTAATAGCGGGGGGTGATGATACGCAGTATTTT. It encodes CASVIAGGDDTQYF.

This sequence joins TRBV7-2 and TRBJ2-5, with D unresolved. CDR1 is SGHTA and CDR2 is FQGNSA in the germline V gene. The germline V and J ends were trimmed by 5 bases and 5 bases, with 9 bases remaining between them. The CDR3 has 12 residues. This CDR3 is CASSPRWETQYF. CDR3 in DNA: TGTGCCAGCAGCCCCCGTTGGGAGACCCAGTACTTC.

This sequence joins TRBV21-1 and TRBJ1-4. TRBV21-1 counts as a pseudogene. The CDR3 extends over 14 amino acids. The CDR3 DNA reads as TGTGCCAGCAGCAAACCGGAGGGAAATGAAAAACTGTTTTTT. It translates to CASSKPEGNEKLFF.

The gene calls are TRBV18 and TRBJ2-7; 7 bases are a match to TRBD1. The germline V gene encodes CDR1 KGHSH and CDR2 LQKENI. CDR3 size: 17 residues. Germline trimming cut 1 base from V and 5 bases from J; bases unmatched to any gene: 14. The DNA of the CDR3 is TGTGCCAGCTCACCACTACTTTCCGGGACAGCCCTCCACGAGCAGTACTTC. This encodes CASSPLLSGTALHEQYF. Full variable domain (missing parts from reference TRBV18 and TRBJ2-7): NAGVMQNPRHLVRRRGQEARLRCSPMKGHSHVYWYRQLPEEGLKFMVYLQKENIIDESGMPKERFSAEFPKEGPSILRIQQVVRGDSAAYFCASSPLLSGTALHEQYFGPGTRLTVT.

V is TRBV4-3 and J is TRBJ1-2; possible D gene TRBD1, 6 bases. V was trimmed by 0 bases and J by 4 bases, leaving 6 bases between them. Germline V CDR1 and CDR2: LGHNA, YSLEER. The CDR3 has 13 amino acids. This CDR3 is CASSQEGGYGYTF. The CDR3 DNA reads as TGCGCCAGCAGCCAAGAAGGGGGCTATGGCTACACCTTC.

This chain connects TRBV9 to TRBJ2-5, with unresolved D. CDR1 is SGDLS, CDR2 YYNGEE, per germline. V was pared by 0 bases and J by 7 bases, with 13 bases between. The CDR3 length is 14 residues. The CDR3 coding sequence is TGTGCCAGCAGCGTAGCCGAGAGCTGGGGGACCCAGTACTTC. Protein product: CASSVAESWGTQYF.

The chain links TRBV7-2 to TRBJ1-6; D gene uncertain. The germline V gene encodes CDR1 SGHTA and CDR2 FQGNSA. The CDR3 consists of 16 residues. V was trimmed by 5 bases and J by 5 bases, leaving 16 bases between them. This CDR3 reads CASSPTTAENNSPLHF. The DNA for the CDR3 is TGTGCCAGCAGCCCAACAACCGCGGAAAATAATTCACCCCTCCACTTT.

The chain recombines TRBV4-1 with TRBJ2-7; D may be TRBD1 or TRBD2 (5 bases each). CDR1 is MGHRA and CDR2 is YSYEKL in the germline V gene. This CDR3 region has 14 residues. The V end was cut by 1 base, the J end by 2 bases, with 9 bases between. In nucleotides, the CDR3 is TGCGCCAGCAGCCAAGCGGGGCAGGCCTACGAGCAGTACTTC. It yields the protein CASSQAGQAYEQYF.

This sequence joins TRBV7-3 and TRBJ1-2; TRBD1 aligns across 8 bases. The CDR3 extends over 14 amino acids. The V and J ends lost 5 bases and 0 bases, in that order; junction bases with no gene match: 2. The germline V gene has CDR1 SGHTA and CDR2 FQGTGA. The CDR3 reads CASSRDRTNYGYTF. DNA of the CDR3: TGTGCCAGCAGCCGGGACAGGACTAACTATGGCTACACCTTC.

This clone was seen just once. The CDR3 loop reads CSVSYSPYEQYF. The DNA of the CDR3 is TGCAGCGTTAGTTACAGCCCCTACGAGCAGTACTTC. The gene calls are TRBV29-1 and TRBJ2-7, with D unresolved. CDR1 and CDR2 (germline): SQVTM, ANQGSEA. Trimming left V 5 bases short and J 2 bases short, with 10 bases between. The CDR3 sequence is 12 residues long.

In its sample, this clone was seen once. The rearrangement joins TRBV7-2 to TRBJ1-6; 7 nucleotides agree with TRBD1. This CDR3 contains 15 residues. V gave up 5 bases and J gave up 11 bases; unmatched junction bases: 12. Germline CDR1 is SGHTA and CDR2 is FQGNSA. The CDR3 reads CASSVGAGGPAPLHF. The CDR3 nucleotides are TGTGCCAGCAGCGTAGGGGCAGGGGGTCCTGCACCCCTCCACTTT.

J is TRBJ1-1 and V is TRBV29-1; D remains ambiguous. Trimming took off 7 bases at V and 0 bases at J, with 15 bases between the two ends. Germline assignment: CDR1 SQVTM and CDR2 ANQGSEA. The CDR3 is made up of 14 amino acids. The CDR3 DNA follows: TGCAGCGCCCTGCCCGGCAGCATGAACACTGAAGCTTTCTTT. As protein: CSALPGSMNTEAFF.

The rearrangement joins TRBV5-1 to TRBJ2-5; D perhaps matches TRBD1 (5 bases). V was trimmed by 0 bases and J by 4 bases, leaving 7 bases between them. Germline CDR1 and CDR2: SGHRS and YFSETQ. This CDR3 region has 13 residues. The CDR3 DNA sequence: TGCGCCAGCAGCTTGGGGGGCACAGAGACCCAGTACTTC. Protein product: CASSLGGTETQYF.

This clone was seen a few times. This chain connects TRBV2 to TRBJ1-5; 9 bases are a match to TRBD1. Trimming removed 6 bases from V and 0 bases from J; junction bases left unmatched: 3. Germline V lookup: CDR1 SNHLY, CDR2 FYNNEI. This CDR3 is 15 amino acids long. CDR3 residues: CASSGTGPSNQPQHF. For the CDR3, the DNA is TGTGCCAGCAGCGGGACAGGGCCTAGCAATCAGCCCCAGCATTTT.

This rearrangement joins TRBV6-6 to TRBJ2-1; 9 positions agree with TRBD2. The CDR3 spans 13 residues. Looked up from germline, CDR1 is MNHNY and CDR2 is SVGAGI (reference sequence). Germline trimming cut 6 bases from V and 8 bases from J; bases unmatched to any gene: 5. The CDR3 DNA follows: TGTGCCAGCAGATGGACTAGCGCCGATGAGCAGTTCTTC. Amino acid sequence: CASRWTSADEQFF.

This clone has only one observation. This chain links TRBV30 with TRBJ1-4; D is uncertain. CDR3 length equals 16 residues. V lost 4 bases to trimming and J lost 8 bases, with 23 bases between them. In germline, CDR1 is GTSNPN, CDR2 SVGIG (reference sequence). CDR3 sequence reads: CAWTRLGLGRREKLFF. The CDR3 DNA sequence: TGTGCCTGGACCAGACTTGGGCTAGGAAGACGGGAAAAACTGTTTTTT.

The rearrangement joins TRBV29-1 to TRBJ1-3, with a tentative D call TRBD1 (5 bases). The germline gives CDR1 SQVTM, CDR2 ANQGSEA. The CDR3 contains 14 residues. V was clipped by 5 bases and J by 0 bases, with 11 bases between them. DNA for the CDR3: TGCAGCGTTTGGACAACCGACTCTGGAAACACCATATATTTT. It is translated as CSVWTTDSGNTIYF.

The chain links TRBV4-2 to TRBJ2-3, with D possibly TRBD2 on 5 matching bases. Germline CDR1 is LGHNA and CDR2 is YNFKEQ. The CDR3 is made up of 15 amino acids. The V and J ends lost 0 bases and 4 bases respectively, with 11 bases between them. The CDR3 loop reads CASSQDLGESDTQYF. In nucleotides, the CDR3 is TGTGCCAGCAGCCAAGATTTGGGAGAGTCAGATACGCAGTATTTT.

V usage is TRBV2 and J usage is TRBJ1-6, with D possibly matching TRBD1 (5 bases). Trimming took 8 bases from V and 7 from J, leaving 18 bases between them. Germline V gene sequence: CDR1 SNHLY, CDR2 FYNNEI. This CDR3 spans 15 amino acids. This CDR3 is CASGVEKGTNSPLHF. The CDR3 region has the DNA TGTGCCAGCGGAGTGGAAAAGGGGACGAATTCACCCCTCCACTTT. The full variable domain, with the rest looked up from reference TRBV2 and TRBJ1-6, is EPEVTQTPSHQVTQMGQEVILRCVPISNHLYFYWYRQILGQKVEFLVSFYNNEISEKSEIFDDQFSVERPDGSNFTLKIRSTKLEDSAMYFCASGVEKGTNSPLHFGNGTRLTVT.